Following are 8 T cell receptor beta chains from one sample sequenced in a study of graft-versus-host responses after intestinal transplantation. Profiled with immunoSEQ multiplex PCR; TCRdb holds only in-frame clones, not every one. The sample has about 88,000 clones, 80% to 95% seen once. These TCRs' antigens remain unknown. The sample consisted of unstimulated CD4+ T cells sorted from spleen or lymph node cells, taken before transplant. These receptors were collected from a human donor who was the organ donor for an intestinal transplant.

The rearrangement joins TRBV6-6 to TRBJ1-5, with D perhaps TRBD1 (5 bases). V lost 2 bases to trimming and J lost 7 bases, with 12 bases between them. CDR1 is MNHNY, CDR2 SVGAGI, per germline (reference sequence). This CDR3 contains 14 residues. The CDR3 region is CASSYPEEGQPQHF. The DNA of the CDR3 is TGTGCCAGCAGTTACCCCGAGGAGGGGCAGCCCCAGCATTTT.

For the CDR3, the DNA is TGTGCCAGCAGCCTCCAATCGGGAGGGAACTATGGCTACACCTTC. Its translation: CASSLQSGGNYGYTF. The chain uses TRBV7-2 and TRBJ1-2, with unresolved D. V was trimmed by 5 bases and J by 2 bases, leaving 15 bases between them. Germline V gene sequence: CDR1 SGHTA, CDR2 FQGNSA. CDR3 length equals 15 residues. Complete variable domain (other parts from reference TRBV7-2 and TRBJ1-2): GAGVSQSPSNKVTEKGKDVELRCDPISGHTALYWYRQSLGQGLEFLIYFQGNSAPDKSGLPSDRFSAERTGGSVSTLTIQRTQQEDSAVYLCASSLQSGGNYGYTFGSGTRLTVV.

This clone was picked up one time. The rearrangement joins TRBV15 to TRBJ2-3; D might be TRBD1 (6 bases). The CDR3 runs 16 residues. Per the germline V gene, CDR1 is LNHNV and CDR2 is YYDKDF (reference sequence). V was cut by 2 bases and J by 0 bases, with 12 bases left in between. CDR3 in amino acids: CATSRIGTTSTDTQYF. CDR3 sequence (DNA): TGTGCCACCAGCAGAATAGGGACAACTAGCACAGATACGCAGTATTTT.

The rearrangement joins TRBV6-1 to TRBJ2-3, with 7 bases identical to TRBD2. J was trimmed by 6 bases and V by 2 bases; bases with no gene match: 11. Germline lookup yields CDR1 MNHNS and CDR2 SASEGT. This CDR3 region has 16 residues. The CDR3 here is CASSEILGGVVDTQYF. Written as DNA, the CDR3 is TGTGCCAGCAGTGAAATTTTGGGGGGGGTAGTCGATACGCAGTATTTT.

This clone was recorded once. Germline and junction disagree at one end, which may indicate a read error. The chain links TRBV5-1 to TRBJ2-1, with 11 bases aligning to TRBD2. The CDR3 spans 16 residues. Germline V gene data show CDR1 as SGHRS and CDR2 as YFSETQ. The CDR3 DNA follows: TGCGCCGGCAGCTGGACCGGGACTAGCGGTTACAATGAGCAGTTCTTC. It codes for CAGSWTGTSGYNEQFF. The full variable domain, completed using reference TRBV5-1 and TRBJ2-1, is KAGVTQTPRYLIKTRGQQVTLSCSPISGHRSVSWYQQTPGQGLQFLFEYFSETQRNKGNFPGRFSGRQFSNSRSEMNVSTLELGDSALYLCAGSWTGTSGYNEQFFGPGTRLTVL.

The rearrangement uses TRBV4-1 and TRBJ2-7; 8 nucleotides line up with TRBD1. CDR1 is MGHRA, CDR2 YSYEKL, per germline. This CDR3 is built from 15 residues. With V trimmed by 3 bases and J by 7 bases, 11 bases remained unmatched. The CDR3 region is CASSHLHSGGREQYF. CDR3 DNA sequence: TGCGCCAGCAGCCACCTACACTCAGGGGGCCGGGAGCAGTACTTC.

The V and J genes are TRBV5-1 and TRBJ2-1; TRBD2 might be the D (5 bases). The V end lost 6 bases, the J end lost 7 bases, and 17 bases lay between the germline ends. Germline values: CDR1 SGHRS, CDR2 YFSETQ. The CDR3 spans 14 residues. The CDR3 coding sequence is TGCGCCAGCACCTTCACGTTCGGCGGGAATGAGCAGTTCTTC. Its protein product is CASTFTFGGNEQFF.

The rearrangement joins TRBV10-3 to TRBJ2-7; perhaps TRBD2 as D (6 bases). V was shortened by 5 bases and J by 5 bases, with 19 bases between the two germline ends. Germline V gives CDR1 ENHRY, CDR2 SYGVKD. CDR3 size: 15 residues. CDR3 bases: TGTGCCATCAGTCCCGATCCGGGGGTTGGGCACGAGCAGTACTTC. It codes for CAISPDPGVGHEQYF.